This TCR beta chain was identified in a study of tumor and adjacent non-tumor tissue in lung cancer. Study as a whole: On average, productive TCRbeta reads reached some 4.4 million per sample. Overall study results and limits: Compared with tumor, normal lung showed significantly lower TCR diversity. Tumor repertoires had a smaller top 100 clone share than normal lung.

A modified ARM-PCR protocol with three rounds of nested PCR amplified TCRbeta. TCRdb re-analysed the multiplex PCR reads in MiXCR, keeping a single row per CDR3 protein. Of roughly 220,000 distinct CDR3 sequences listed, 71% are singletons. Germline V CDR1 and CDR2: LGHNA, YNFKEQ. This CDR3 contains 16 residues. No cell sorting was done before RNA was extracted from the tissue. Chemotherapy-naive patients with new lung cancer underwent thoracic surgery in China, August–late 2014. As concerns this clonotype: The antigen is unknown. A junction end diverges from the germline sequence, so it may reflect a read error.

This sequence was found in a man aged 60 to 75 with non-small cell lung cancer. Sequenced material: lung tumor tissue. The chain joins TRBV4-2 to TRBJ2-5; perhaps D is TRBD1 or TRBD2 (6 bases each). This CDR3 reads CVSSQTTGRPQETQYF. The CDR3 nucleotides read TGTGTCAGCAGCCAAACTACAGGGAGGCCCCAAGAGACCCAGTACTTC.